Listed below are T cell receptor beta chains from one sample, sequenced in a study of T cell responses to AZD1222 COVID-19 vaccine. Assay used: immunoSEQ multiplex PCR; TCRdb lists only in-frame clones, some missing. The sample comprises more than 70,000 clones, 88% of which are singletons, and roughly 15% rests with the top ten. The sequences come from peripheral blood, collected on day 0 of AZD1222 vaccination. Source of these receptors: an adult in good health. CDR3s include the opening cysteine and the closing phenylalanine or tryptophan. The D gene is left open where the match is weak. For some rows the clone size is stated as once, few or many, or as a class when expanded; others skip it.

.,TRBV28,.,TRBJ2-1,TGTGCCAGCAGAAAGGGCCGGGAAGCCAACAATGAGCAGTTCTTC,CASRKGREANNEQFF
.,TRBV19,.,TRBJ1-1,TGTGCCAGTATCCAACCGTTAAACACTGAAGCTTTCTTT,CASIQPLNTEAFF
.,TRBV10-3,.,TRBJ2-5,TGTGCCATCAGAGGGGGGCCCGGGGAGACCCAGTACTTC,CAIRGGPGETQYF
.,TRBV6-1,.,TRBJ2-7,TGTGCCAGCAGTGAAATGGGCTCCTACGAGCAGTACTTC,CASSEMGSYEQYF
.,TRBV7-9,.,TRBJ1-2,TGTGCCAGCAGCTTAGCGGAACCTAGAGAGGCCAGGTTAAACTATGGCTACACCTTC,CASSLAEPREARLNYGYTF
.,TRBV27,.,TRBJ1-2,TGTGCCAGCAGTTCCGCCAGGGCGTTAGATGGCTACACCTTC,CASSSARALDGYTF
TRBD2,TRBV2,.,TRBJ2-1,TGTGCCAGCAGTGTTGCGGGGGATGAGCAGTTCTTC,CASSVAGDEQFF
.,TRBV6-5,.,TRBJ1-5,TGTGCCAGCATCGATGGACAGAACAATCAGCCCCAGCATTTT,CASIDGQNNQPQHF
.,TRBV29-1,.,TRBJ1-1,TGCAGCGTTCATTCGAATCGGGGCAACATGAACACTGAAGCTTTCTTT,CSVHSNRGNMNTEAFF
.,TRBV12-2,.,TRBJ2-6,TGTGCAAGTCGCTTACCGGGGCGTGGGGCCAACGTCCTGACTTTC,CASRLPGRGANVLTF
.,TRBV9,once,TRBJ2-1,TGTGCCAGCAGCCCACTACTAAAGGCTAATGAGCAGTTCTTC,CASSPLLKANEQFF
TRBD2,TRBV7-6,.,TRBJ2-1,TGTGCCAGCAGCGCGACTAGCGGCTCCTACAATGAGCAGTTCTTC,CASSATSGSYNEQFF
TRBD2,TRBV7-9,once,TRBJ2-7,TGTGCCAGCAGCCCTCCGCTGCGGGAGGGATACGAGCAGTACTTC,CASSPPLREGYEQYF
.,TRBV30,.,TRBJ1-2,TGTGCCTGGAGTTTAGGGGGTGGCCATGGCTACACCTTC,CAWSLGGGHGYTF
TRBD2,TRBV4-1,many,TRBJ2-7,TGCGCCAGCAGCCCCTCAGCCAGCGGGAGGGCCCAGGGCGAGCAGTACTTC,CASSPSASGRAQGEQYF
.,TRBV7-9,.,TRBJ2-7,TGTGCCAGCAGCCCCTACCTTGGGGAACAAGGATTCTACGAGCAGTACTTC,CASSPYLGEQGFYEQYF
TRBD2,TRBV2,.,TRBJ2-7,TGTGCCAGCTTTGCGGGGGAGTCCTACGAGCAGTACTTC,CASFAGESYEQYF
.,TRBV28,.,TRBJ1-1,TGTGCCAGCAGTTTCGGTACTATGAACACTGAAGCTTTCTTT,CASSFGTMNTEAFF
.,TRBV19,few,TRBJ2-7,TGTGCCAGTAGTATAGGAGAACGGGCAATACAACCCTACGAGCAGTACTTC,CASSIGERAIQPYEQYF
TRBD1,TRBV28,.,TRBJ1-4,TGTGCCAGCAGCAACCTGGACAGGTTCCATCTGGAAACTAATGAAAAACTGTTTTTT,CASSNLDRFHLETNEKLFF
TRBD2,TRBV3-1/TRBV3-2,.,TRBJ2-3,TGTGCCAGCAGCCAAACCGGGACTAGCGGCACAGATACGCAGTATTTT,CASSQTGTSGTDTQYF
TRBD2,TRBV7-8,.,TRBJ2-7,TGTGCCAGCAGCTTAACCTCCGGGAGGGGACCAAGCCTCTACGAGCAGTACTTC,CASSLTSGRGPSLYEQYF
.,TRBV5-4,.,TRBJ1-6,TGTGCCAGCAGCCCTCGTAATTCACCCCTCCACTTT,CASSPRNSPLHF
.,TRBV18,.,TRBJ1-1,TGTGCCAGCTCCCTCAACAGGGTCAGGAACACTGAAGCTTTCTTT,CASSLNRVRNTEAFF
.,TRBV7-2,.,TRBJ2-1,TGTGCCAGCAGCCTAGTACTAGCACCGACCTCCTACAATGAGCAGTTCTTC,CASSLVLAPTSYNEQFF
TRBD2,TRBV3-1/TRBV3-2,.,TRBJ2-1,TGTGCCAGCAGCCCGACCTCGACGGAGCGGGGAGAGCAGTTCTTC,CASSPTSTERGEQFF
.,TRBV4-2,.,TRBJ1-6,TGTGCCAGCAGCCAAGATCGGGCCAATTCACCCCTCCACTTT,CASSQDRANSPLHF
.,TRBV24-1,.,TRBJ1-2,TGTGCCACCAGTGATTTGAGCTATGGCTACACCTTC,CATSDLSYGYTF
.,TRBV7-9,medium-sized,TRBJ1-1,TGTGCCAGCAGCTTAGTAGCACAGGGATTCACTGAAGCTTTCTTT,CASSLVAQGFTEAFF
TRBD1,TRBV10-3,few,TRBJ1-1,TGTGCCATCAGTGAGTCCAGGGGGCGCGGAGGCGAAGCTTTCTTT,CAISESRGRGGEAFF
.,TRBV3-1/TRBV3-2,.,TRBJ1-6,TGTGCCAGCAGCCAGGGAGCGGATAATTCACCCCTCCACTTT,CASSQGADNSPLHF
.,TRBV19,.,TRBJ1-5,TGTGCCAGTAGTATACCGGATTATAATAGCAATCAGCCCCAGCATTTT,CASSIPDYNSNQPQHF
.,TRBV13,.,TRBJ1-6,TGTGCCAGCAGCTTAAGGGGGAGAAATTCACCCCTCCACTTT,CASSLRGRNSPLHF
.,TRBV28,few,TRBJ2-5,TGTGCCAGCAGTTTATCCAAAATCCAAGAGACCCAGTACTTC,CASSLSKIQETQYF
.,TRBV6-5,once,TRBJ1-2,TGTGCCAGCAGTTCAGATACAGGGAACTATGGCTACACCTTC,CASSSDTGNYGYTF
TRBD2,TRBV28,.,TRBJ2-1,TGTGCCAGCAGTTTCATTAGCGGGAGAGGCAATGAGCAGTTCTTC,CASSFISGRGNEQFF
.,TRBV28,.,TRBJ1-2,TGTGCCAGCAGACACTCAAGGACAGCTTGGGGCTACACCTTC,CASRHSRTAWGYTF
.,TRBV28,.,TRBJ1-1,TGTGCCAGCAGTTTATCTTGGGGTATGGCTTTCTTT,CASSLSWGMAFF
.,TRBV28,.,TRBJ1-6,TGTGCCAGCAGTTTATTGGGCCAGCCTAGTAACTCACCCCTCCACTTT,CASSLLGQPSNSPLHF
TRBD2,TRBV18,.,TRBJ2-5,TGTGCCAGCTCACCCCGAGGAGCGGGAGTTGTAAAGACCCAGTACTTC,CASSPRGAGVVKTQYF
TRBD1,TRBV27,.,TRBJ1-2,TGTGCCAGCAGTCTGGGACAGGGAGGATATGGCTACACCTTC,CASSLGQGGYGYTF
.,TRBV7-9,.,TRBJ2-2,TGTGCCAGCAGCAGCCGCGGGACAGCCAACACCGGGGAGCTGTTTTTT,CASSSRGTANTGELFF
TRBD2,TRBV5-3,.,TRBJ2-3,TGTGCCAGAGGTTTTGAGACTAGCGGGAGGAAAGATACGCAGTATTTT,CARGFETSGRKDTQYF